Reported below is one T cell receptor (beta chain). 13 Jbeta primers and 60 Vbeta primers were used for the PCR. Sequencing was performed with immunoSEQ multiplex PCR; in TCRdb, only in-frame clones are kept and a portion is missing. Among 180,000 or so clones listed, around 80% were seen once. The entry originates in a study of cytomegalovirus exposure and HLA in healthy donors. This CDR3 contains 15 residues. The V segment lost 3 bases and the J segment 4 bases; nucleotides outside the gene matches: 7. Germline CDR1 is SQVTM and CDR2 is ANQGSEA. The sample taken for sequencing was PBMCs. The chain recombines TRBV29-1 with TRBJ2-1, with 9 bases matching TRBD2. The sequence derives from a girl aged 10 to 17 in good health and CMV-seropositive. This chain's CDR3 is CSVDGREGSYNEQFF. In nucleotides, the CDR3 is TGCAGCGTTGACGGGCGGGAGGGGAGTTACAATGAGCAGTTCTTC.